This T cell receptor (beta chain) was captured by sequencing in a study of neoadjuvant anti-PD-1 for oral cavity cancer. Study as a whole: Patients without progression received a fourth nivolumab dose around day 43, then surgical resection on days 50-56.

PBMCs were not maintained or expanded in culture before analysis. To note about this clone: Its antigen is still unknown.

Clones were read by immunoSEQ multiplex PCR, and TCRdb kept only the in-frame ones, dropping some. The sample lists approximately 13,000 clones, roughly two thirds occurring once. The V end lost 6 bases, the J end lost 2 bases, and 14 bases lay between the germline ends. This CDR3 spans 14 amino acids. Germline CDR1 is SNHLY and CDR2 is FYNNEI. Study-level results: Post-nivolumab, blood T cell clonality was significantly elevated in non-responders. Each response group had just a few patients in TCR analyses.

This material consisted of PBMCs, taken before nivolumab (anti-PD-1) treatment. V and J are TRBV2 and TRBJ2-7; D gene uncertain. The clonotype originates from a person aged 35-80 years with oral cavity squamous cell carcinoma. CDR3 loop: CASRKATSTYEQYF. The CDR3, as DNA: TGTGCCAGCAGGAAGGCGACATCCACCTACGAGCAGTACTTC. The complete variable domain, with remaining parts taken from reference TRBV2 and TRBJ2-7, reads EPEVTQTPSHQVTQMGQEVILRCVPISNHLYFYWYRQILGQKVEFLVSFYNNEISEKSEIFDDQFSVERPDGSNFTLKIRSTKLEDSAMYFCASRKATSTYEQYFGPGTRLTVT.